This is a list of T cell receptor beta chains from one sample in a study of cytomegalovirus exposure and HLA in healthy donors. The assay was immunoSEQ multiplex PCR, and TCRdb's table has in-frame clones only and misses some. The profile shows roughly 190,000 clones, roughly 72% of them singletons. Sequencing was carried out using PBMCs. The receptor set was obtained from a woman in her twenties or thirties in good health and CMV-seropositive. Each CDR3 is given with its conserved first and last residue. The D gene is left open where the match is weak. Expanded clones get a size class; other rows say once, few or many, or leave the size out.

V gene	D gene	J gene	clone size	CDR3 DNA	CDR3 protein
TRBV7-9	TRBD1	TRBJ2-6	.	TGTGCCAGCAGCGAGCGACAGGGTAGGTCTGGGGCCAACGTCCTGACTTTC	CASSERQGRSGANVLTF
TRBV28	.	TRBJ2-7	.	TGTGCCAGCAGTGTCGGGGAGAACCCAACCTACGAGCAGTACTTC	CASSVGENPTYEQYF
TRBV27	.	TRBJ1-4	.	TGTGCCAGCAGTTTGGGCCGGCAGGGGAATGAAAAACTGTTTTTT	CASSLGRQGNEKLFF
TRBV9	.	TRBJ2-3	.	TGTGCCAGCAGCGTAGCCGGACTTCACACAGATACGCAGTATTTT	CASSVAGLHTDTQYF
TRBV7-8	.	TRBJ1-4	.	TGTGCCAGCAGCTTACGGGGGGGGAATGAAAAACTGTTTTTT	CASSLRGGNEKLFF
TRBV7-9	TRBD1	TRBJ1-3	.	TGTGTCCCCGGGACAGCTACAACTGGAAACACCATATATTTT	CVPGTATTGNTIYF
TRBV5-1	.	TRBJ2-5	.	TGCGCCAGCAGCTTACCGGAGGGTAGCGCTGAGTACTTC	CASSLPEGSAEYF
TRBV9	.	TRBJ1-5	.	TGTGCCAGCAGCGCAGGGGTCGGGAGCAATCAGCCCCAGCATTTT	CASSAGVGSNQPQHF
TRBV7-2	TRBD1	TRBJ2-7	few	TGTGCCAGCAGCCGCGGACAGGTTTTCACCTACGAGCAGTACTTC	CASSRGQVFTYEQYF
TRBV10-1	.	TRBJ2-2	.	TGCGCCAGCAGATCAGGGGTGAACACCGGGGAGCTGTTTTTT	CASRSGVNTGELFF
TRBV29-1	.	TRBJ2-7	.	TGCAGCGCCGAGGTGGCTTCCTACGAGCAGTACTTC	CSAEVASYEQYF
TRBV25-1	.	TRBJ1-1	.	TGCGCCAGCAGTGAATACCGTGGAGGGACGACTGAAGCTTTCTTT	CASSEYRGGTTEAFF
TRBV10-2	TRBD1	TRBJ2-5	few	TGCGCCAGCGCGATCGGGACAGGGGGACAAGAGACCCAGTACTTC	CASAIGTGGQETQYF
TRBV27	TRBD1	TRBJ1-1	.	TGTGCCAGCAGTTTATTGAGGACAGGGGGCCCTTGGAACACTGAAGCTTTCTTT	CASSLLRTGGPWNTEAFF
TRBV27	.	TRBJ1-4	once	TGTGCCAGCAGTTCCCTAACAGGCTTCCAACAAACTAATGAAAAACTGTTTTTT	CASSSLTGFQQTNEKLFF
TRBV19	.	TRBJ2-2	.	TGTGCCAGTAGTTTTATCAGGGCCGGGGAGCTGTTTTTT	CASSFIRAGELFF
TRBV2	.	TRBJ1-1	few	TGTGCCAGCAGTGTCTACAGACCAGGGACTGAAGCTTTCTTT	CASSVYRPGTEAFF
TRBV5-6	.	TRBJ1-2	.	TGTGCCAGCAGCTTGGTTGGAGGGTTGGATGGCTACACCTTC	CASSLVGGLDGYTF
TRBV30	TRBD1	TRBJ1-5	.	TGTGCCTGGAGTGGGACAGGGGGCCAGCCCCAGCATTTT	CAWSGTGGQPQHF
TRBV5-1	TRBD2	TRBJ2-1	.	TGCGCCAGCAGCCCAGGGGGGACTAGCGGGGACTATGAGCAGTTCTTC	CASSPGGTSGDYEQFF
TRBV5-4	.	TRBJ1-1	.	TGTGCCAGCAGTCCCGGGCAGGGAATAAGGGGGACTGAAGCTTTCTTT	CASSPGQGIRGTEAFF
TRBV7-2	.	TRBJ2-1	.	TGTGCCAGCAGCTCGAGTGGAATAGCCGAGCAGTTCTTC	CASSSSGIAEQFF
TRBV11-2	TRBD1	TRBJ2-7	.	TGTGCCAGCAGCCACAGACGCGGGACAGGGTCCTACGAGCAGTACTTC	CASSHRRGTGSYEQYF
TRBV6-5	.	TRBJ1-1	.	TGTGCCAGCAGTCACTACGAGGTGAACACTGAAGCTTTCTTT	CASSHYEVNTEAFF
TRBV7-9	.	TRBJ2-3	.	TGTGCCAGCAGCCTTATGGGGGGAGAAGATACGCAGTATTTT	CASSLMGGEDTQYF
TRBV2	.	TRBJ1-2	.	TGTGCCAGCAGCGCAGGTTCCGGTGGCTACACCTTC	CASSAGSGGYTF
TRBV29-1	TRBD1	TRBJ2-5	.	TGCAGCGTGCAACGGACAGGGATGGTTAGGGAGACCCAGTACTTC	CSVQRTGMVRETQYF
TRBV5-4	TRBD1	TRBJ2-2	.	TGTGCCAGCAGCTTGGGAGGACAGGGGGCGAACACCGGGGAGCTGTTTTTT	CASSLGGQGANTGELFF
TRBV27	.	TRBJ2-1	.	TGTGCCAGCAGCCTACGGGGGACAGAGGCTTACATTCGATCCTACAATGAGCAGTTCTTC	CASSLRGTEAYIRSYNEQFF
TRBV9	.	TRBJ1-4	once	TGTGCCAGCAGCTCAACCGCGGGAAGATCTAATGAAAAACTGTTTTTT	CASSSTAGRSNEKLFF
TRBV6-4	TRBD2	TRBJ2-3	.	TGTGCCAGCAGTGCACTAGCGGGAGGAGCAGATACGCAGTATTTT	CASSALAGGADTQYF
TRBV19	.	TRBJ1-4	once	TGTGCCAGTAGTATGGGAGGCGAAAAACTGTTTTTT	CASSMGGEKLFF
TRBV5-4	.	TRBJ2-3	.	TGTGCCATTCTCTCTGACAGACGCACAGATACGCAGTATTTT	CAILSDRRTDTQYF
TRBV2	.	TRBJ2-3	.	TGTGCCAGCAGTGATCTGCTGCGAGATACGCAGTATTTT	CASSDLLRDTQYF
TRBV5-6	.	TRBJ1-3	.	TGTGCCAGCAGGCAGACAGGAGTCAACTCTGGAAACACCATATATTTT	CASRQTGVNSGNTIYF
TRBV11-3	.	TRBJ1-1	.	TGTGCCAGCAGCTTATCCGTTTTATCAGGGTCCACTGAAGCTTTCTTT	CASSLSVLSGSTEAFF
TRBV6-5	.	TRBJ1-6	once	TGTGCCAGCAGTTACAGGGAGGGGATTTCACCCCTCCACTTT	CASSYREGISPLHF
TRBV27	.	TRBJ1-6	.	TGTGCCAGCAGGATCACATATAATTCACCCCTCCACTTT	CASRITYNSPLHF
TRBV6-5	TRBD2	TRBJ2-1	.	TGTGCCAGCAAACTAGCGGGAGTTAATGAGCAGTTCTTC	CASKLAGVNEQFF
TRBV6-5	.	TRBJ1-1	few	TGTGCCAGCAGTGGACCACACCAGGGGACTGAAGCTTTCTTT	CASSGPHQGTEAFF
TRBV2	.	TRBJ2-3	.	TGTGCCAGCAAATCGAACTGGGGCCCAGATACGCAGTATTTT	CASKSNWGPDTQYF
TRBV7-9	.	TRBJ1-1	few	TGTGCCAGCAGCCCCGTTCTGAATAGGGCAGGGGTCCGCACTGAAGCTTTCTTT	CASSPVLNRAGVRTEAFF
TRBV7-2	TRBD2	TRBJ2-7	.	TGTGCCAGCAGCCGGGGACTAGCGGGAGGTCCCTACGAGCAGTACTTC	CASSRGLAGGPYEQYF
TRBV19	TRBD1	TRBJ1-2	.	TGTGCCAGTAGTACTCGGCCGGGACAGGGATATGGTAACTATGGCTACACCTTC	CASSTRPGQGYGNYGYTF
TRBV28	.	TRBJ1-1	.	TGTGCCAGCTACACCGTGAACACTGAAGCTTTCTTT	CASYTVNTEAFF
TRBV11-2	.	TRBJ1-2	.	TGTGCCAGCAGCTTAGATGGGGCAGGGTATGGCTACACCTTC	CASSLDGAGYGYTF
TRBV7-8	.	TRBJ2-7	.	TGTGCCAGCAGCCCTTCGGTTTACGAGCAGTACTTC	CASSPSVYEQYF
TRBV18	TRBD2	TRBJ2-5	.	TGTGCCAGCTCACCACCCAGCGGGGGGATCCAAGAGACCCAGTACTTC	CASSPPSGGIQETQYF
TRBV7-2	.	TRBJ1-1	.	TGTGCCAGCAGCGCGACAGTGAACACTGAAGCTTTCTTT	CASSATVNTEAFF
TRBV6-6	.	TRBJ2-4	.	TGTGCCAGCAGTCCCTCGGGGGTAGCCGGCATTCAGTACTTC	CASSPSGVAGIQYF
TRBV18	.	TRBJ1-1	.	TGTGCCAGCTCACCGAGGAGGGAGGATGAAGCTTTCTTT	CASSPRREDEAFF
TRBV5-1	TRBD1	TRBJ1-4	.	TGCGCCAGCAGCTCACAGGGGGCGGAAAAACTGTTTTTT	CASSSQGAEKLFF
TRBV10-3	.	TRBJ1-5	.	TGTGCCACACGGGCGGAAGTAAGCGGGAATCAGCCCCAGCATTTT	CATRAEVSGNQPQHF
TRBV7-9	.	TRBJ2-7	.	TGTGCCAGCAGCTCGGGGGACAGCTCCTACGAGCAGTACTTC	CASSSGDSSYEQYF
TRBV19	TRBD1	TRBJ1-3	.	TGTGCCAGTAGACGCCCCGGGACAGGGGCCGGAAACACCATATATTTT	CASRRPGTGAGNTIYF
TRBV6-5	.	TRBJ1-1	.	TGTGCCAGCAGTATCCTGGGGGCTGGGACTGAAGCTTTCTTT	CASSILGAGTEAFF
TRBV6-5	TRBD1	TRBJ1-2	.	TGTGCCAGCAGTTACGCAGGGGGCATCAATGGCTACACCTTC	CASSYAGGINGYTF
TRBV2	.	TRBJ1-2	.	TGTGCCAGCCCACAGGGACCATCTAACTATGGCTACACCTTC	CASPQGPSNYGYTF
TRBV11-2	.	TRBJ1-5	.	TGTGCCAGCAGCTTAGATGCGGGGCGCAATCAGCCCCAGCATTTT	CASSLDAGRNQPQHF